Below are 17 T cell receptor beta chains sequenced from a single sample in a study of blood T cell repertoires in COVID-19. This table comes from immunoSEQ multiplex PCR, and its TCRdb copy is limited to in-frame clones, with some not included. The table has some 170,000 clones, approximately 87% seen once. Source material: peripheral blood. These receptor sequences come from a woman between 65 and 79 years old with COVID-19, enrolled during active disease.

The rearrangement joins TRBV28 to TRBJ1-5; D might be TRBD1 (5 bases). CDR3 size: 18 residues. The V and J ends lost 5 bases and 1 base respectively, with 21 bases between them. The germline gives CDR1 MDHEN, CDR2 SYDVKM. The CDR3 region is CASSPYLGQTASNQPQHF. The CDR3 coding sequence is TGTGCCAGCAGTCCTTATTTAGGACAAACAGCGAGCAATCAGCCCCAGCATTTT. Drawing the rest from reference TRBV28 and TRBJ1-5, the complete variable domain is DVKVTQSSRYLVKRTGEKVFLECVQDMDHENMFWYRQDPGLGLRLIYFSYDVKMKEKGDIPEGYSVSREKKERFSLILESASTNQTSMYLCASSPYLGQTASNQPQHFGDGTRLSIL.

This clone was observed a handful of times. This sequence joins TRBV30 and TRBJ2-7; possibly TRBD2 for D (5 bases). V was clipped by 0 bases and J by 3 bases, with 9 bases between them. CDR3 length equals 13 residues. Germline loops: CDR1 GTSNPN, CDR2 SVGIG (reference sequence). CDR3 region: CAWSVLRGYEQYF. CDR3 sequence (DNA): TGTGCCTGGAGTGTATTACGGGGCTACGAGCAGTACTTC.

The chain links TRBV19 to TRBJ2-2; D is possibly TRBD2 (7 bases). CDR1 and CDR2 (germline): LNHDA, SQIVND (reference sequence). This CDR3 has 19 residues. V was trimmed by 5 bases and J by 2 bases, leaving 24 bases between them. The CDR3 bases are TGTGCCAGTAGTTTCCCCCGTAGGGGGGGCTCATCAAACACCGGGGAGCTGTTTTTT. This gives the protein CASSFPRRGGSSNTGELFF.

This chain joins TRBV5-1 and TRBJ2-7; D possibly corresponds to TRBD1 (6 bases). The V end lost 2 bases, the J end lost 5 bases, and 11 bases lay between the germline ends. CDR3 size: 13 residues. CDR1 and CDR2 (germline): SGHRS, YFSETQ. CDR3 residues: CASSLSQGNEQYF. CDR3 DNA: TGCGCCAGCAGCTTATCCCAGGGGAACGAGCAGTACTTC.

This rearrangement joins TRBV3-1 (or the pseudogene TRBV3-2) to TRBJ1-5; D remains ambiguous. Germline V gene lookup returns CDR1 LGHDT and CDR2 YNNKEL (reference sequence). The CDR3 is 14 residues long. V was trimmed by 1 base and J by 4 bases, leaving 8 bases between them. DNA of the CDR3: TGTGCCAGCAGCCAAGCTACAGTAAATCAGCCCCAGCATTTT. Translation: CASSQATVNQPQHF.

J is TRBJ1-1 and V is TRBV4-2, with 7 bases lining up with TRBD1. Germline trimming cut 4 bases from V and 0 bases from J; bases unmatched to any gene: 5. CDR3 length: 15 amino acids. Germline V lookup: CDR1 LGHNA, CDR2 YNFKEQ. This CDR3 reads CASSRGTAVNTEAFF. In DNA, the CDR3 is TGTGCCAGCAGCCGTGGGACAGCCGTGAACACTGAAGCTTTCTTT.

The chain has TRBV30 and TRBJ2-5; the match to TRBD1 covers 8 bases. CDR1 is GTSNPN and CDR2 is SVGIG in the germline V gene (reference sequence). V trimming: 1 base; J trimming: 4 bases; junction bases outside the gene matches: 2. The CDR3 contains 13 residues. The CDR3 reads CAWSGTGLETQYF. CDR3 bases: TGTGCCTGGAGTGGGACAGGGTTAGAGACCCAGTACTTC. Variable domain in full (rest from reference TRBV30 and TRBJ2-5): SQTIHQWPATLVQPVGSPLSLECTVEGTSNPNLYWYRQAAGRGLQLLFYSVGIGQISSEVPQNLSASRPQDRQFILSSKKLLLSDSGFYLCAWSGTGLETQYFGPGTRLLVL.

The rearrangement joins TRBV27 to TRBJ2-7; D perhaps matches TRBD1 (6 bases). The CDR3 is 15 amino acids. The germline CDR1 and CDR2 sequences are MNHEY and SMNVEV (reference sequence). With 6 bases removed from V and 7 bases from J, the gap between germline ends came to 22 bases. The CDR3 region is CASRVVTGYDREQYF. The CDR3 DNA follows: TGTGCCAGCAGAGTTGTGACAGGTTATGATAGGGAGCAGTACTTC.

The chain employs TRBV4-2 and TRBJ2-7; TRBD1 aligns across 8 bases. Per germline, CDR1 LGHNA and CDR2 YNFKEQ. J was trimmed by 6 bases and V by 0 bases; bases with no gene match: 7. CDR3 length: 15 residues. CDR3 region: CASSQEVQGVSEQYF. In DNA form, the CDR3 reads TGTGCCAGCAGCCAAGAAGTACAGGGGGTCTCCGAGCAGTACTTC.

V usage is TRBV6-5 and J usage is TRBJ1-5; D gene ambiguous. The CDR3 length is 15 residues. Trimming shortened V by 7 bases and J by 0 bases, and 13 bases separated the two germline ends. Germline CDR1 and CDR2: MNHEY and SVGAGI. CDR3 nucleotide sequence: TGTGCCAGCACCCCTAACCCCCTTAGCAATCAGCCCCAGCATTTT. Protein sequence: CASTPNPLSNQPQHF.

The chain links TRBV27 to TRBJ2-5; D perhaps matches TRBD1 (5 bases). This CDR3 spans 13 amino acids. The V gene lost 6 bases and the J gene lost 7 bases, with 15 bases spanning the gap. CDR1 MNHEY and CDR2 SMNVEV come from the germline V gene (reference sequence). CDR3 coding DNA: TGTGCCAGCAGCCAGGGTTTTATCGGGACCCAGTACTTC. Amino acids: CASSQGFIGTQYF.

CDR3 residues: CASREARVGELFF. The CDR3 DNA reads as TGTGCCAGCAGAGAGGCCCGGGTCGGGGAGCTGTTTTTT. The chain combines TRBV2 with TRBJ2-2, with D hard to call. Per germline, CDR1 SNHLY and CDR2 FYNNEI. Trimming took off 6 bases at V and 7 bases at J, with 12 bases between the two ends. There are 13 residues in the CDR3.

The chain carries TRBV11-2 and TRBJ1-1; D ambiguous. In germline, CDR1 is SGHAT, CDR2 FQNNGV. The CDR3 spans 14 residues. V was pared by 1 base and J by 5 bases, with 11 bases between. Here the CDR3 reads CASSLGPGGTEAFF. CDR3 nucleotide sequence: TGTGCCAGCAGCTTAGGGCCGGGCGGGACTGAAGCTTTCTTT.

The CDR3 reads CASTHAQDSFFATNEKLFF. In DNA form, the CDR3 reads TGTGCCAGTACCCACGCACAGGATTCATTCTTTGCAACTAATGAAAAACTGTTTTTT. V gene TRBV19 combines with J gene TRBJ1-4, with D maybe TRBD1 (5 bases). The length of the CDR3 is 19 residues. With 7 bases removed from V and 0 bases from J, the gap between germline ends came to 24 bases. Looked up from germline, CDR1 is LNHDA and CDR2 is SQIVND (reference sequence).

The chain employs TRBV11-3 and TRBJ2-3, with 8 bases identical to TRBD2. V lost 1 base to trimming and J lost 4 bases; unmatched junction nucleotides: 13. From germline, CDR1 is SGHNT and CDR2 YENEEA. This CDR3 is built from 18 residues. The CDR3 region has the DNA TGTGCCAGCAGCTTAGGGCGGGAGGCCAGATTTGGGGCAGATACGCAGTATTTT. Its protein is CASSLGREARFGADTQYF.

The rearrangement links TRBV11-3 to TRBJ2-7; D possibly corresponds to TRBD1 (6 bases). The CDR3 contains 17 residues. Per germline, CDR1 SGHNT and CDR2 YENEEA. Trimming took off 5 bases at V and 3 bases at J, with 23 bases between the two ends. This CDR3 reads CASSATTPGAFVYEQYF. The DNA for the CDR3 is TGTGCCAGCAGCGCAACCACACCAGGGGCTTTCGTCTACGAGCAGTACTTC.

The rearrangement joins TRBV7-3 to TRBJ2-6; no definite D call. The CDR3 totals 16 residues. CDR1 and CDR2 (germline): SGHTA, FQGTGA. The V end was cut by 0 bases, the J end by 0 bases, with 6 bases between. As DNA, the CDR3 is TGTGCCAGCAGCTTAACGCCGAGCTCTGGGGCCAACGTCCTGACTTTC. Amino acids: CASSLTPSSGANVLTF. The variable domain in full, with the rest retrieved from reference TRBV7-3 and TRBJ2-6, is GAGVSQTPSNKVTEKGKYVELRCDPISGHTALYWYRQSLGQGPEFLIYFQGTGAADDSGLPNDRFFAVRPEGSVSTLKIQRTERGDSAVYLCASSLTPSSGANVLTFGAGSRLTVL.